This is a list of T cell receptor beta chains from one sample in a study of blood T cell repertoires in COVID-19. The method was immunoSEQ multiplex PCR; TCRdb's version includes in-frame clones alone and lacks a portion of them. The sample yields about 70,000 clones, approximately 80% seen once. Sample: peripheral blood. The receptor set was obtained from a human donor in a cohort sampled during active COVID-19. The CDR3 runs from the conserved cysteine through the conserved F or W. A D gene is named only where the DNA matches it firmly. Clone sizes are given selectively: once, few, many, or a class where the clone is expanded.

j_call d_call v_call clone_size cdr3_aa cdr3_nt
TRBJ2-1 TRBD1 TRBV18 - CASSLGQGAWNEQFF TGTGCCAGCTCCCTTGGGCAGGGGGCATGGAATGAGCAGTTCTTC
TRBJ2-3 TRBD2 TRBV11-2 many CASSFTGTSGRDTQYF TGTGCCAGCAGCTTTACCGGGACTAGCGGGAGAGATACGCAGTATTTT
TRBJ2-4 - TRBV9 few CASSVGGGLNIQYF TGTGCCAGCAGCGTAGGCGGAGGATTGAACATTCAGTACTTC
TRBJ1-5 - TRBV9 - CASSASGTDYGPQHF TGTGCCAGCAGCGCCTCCGGGACTGACTACGGGCCCCAGCATTTT
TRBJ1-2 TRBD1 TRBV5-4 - CASTPGGLYGYTF TGTGCCAGCACTCCAGGGGGGCTCTATGGCTACACCTTC
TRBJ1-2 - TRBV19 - CASSLLTVNRAPNYGYTF TGTGCCAGTAGTCTCCTTACGGTGAACAGGGCTCCTAACTATGGCTACACCTTC
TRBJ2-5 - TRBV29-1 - CSVVGLQETQYF TGCAGCGTTGTAGGACTACAAGAGACCCAGTACTTC
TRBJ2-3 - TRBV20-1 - CSARQVDTQYF TGCAGTGCTAGGCAGGTGGATACGCAGTATTTT
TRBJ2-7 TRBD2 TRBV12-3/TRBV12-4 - CASSFVAGVQYF TGTGCCAGCAGTTTCGTAGCGGGAGTGCAGTACTTC
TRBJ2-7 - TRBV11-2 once CASSLVGGASYEQYF TGTGCCAGCAGCTTAGTGGGCGGGGCCTCCTACGAGCAGTACTTC
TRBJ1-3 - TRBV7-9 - CASSLGLGNTIYF TGTGCCAGCAGCTTAGGGCTGGGAAACACCATATATTTT
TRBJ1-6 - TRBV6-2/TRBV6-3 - CASSYSRFADSPLHF TGTGCCAGCAGTTACTCGAGGTTCGCGGATTCACCCCTCCACTTT
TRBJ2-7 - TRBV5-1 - CASSRRGQGNSGSSYEQYF TGCGCCAGCAGCCGGAGAGGACAGGGTAATAGCGGGAGCTCCTACGAGCAGTACTTC
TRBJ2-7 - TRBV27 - CASSFPGLLDRYEQYF TGTGCCAGCAGTTTCCCAGGACTTCTGGATAGGTACGAGCAGTACTTC
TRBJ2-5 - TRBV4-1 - CASSHPAGRETQYF TGCGCCAGCAGCCATCCGGCAGGGCGAGAGACCCAGTACTTC
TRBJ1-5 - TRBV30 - CAWSVRPDQPQHF TGTGCCTGGAGTGTGAGGCCGGATCAGCCCCAGCATTTT
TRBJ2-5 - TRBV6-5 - CASTPGPGETQYF TGTGCCAGCACCCCAGGGCCAGGGGAGACCCAGTACTTC
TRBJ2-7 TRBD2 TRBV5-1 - CASSLGGLAYYSSYEQYF TGCGCCAGCAGCTTGGGGGGACTAGCCTATTATAGCTCCTACGAGCAGTACTTC
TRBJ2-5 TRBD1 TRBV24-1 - CATSDPRTGGTQYF TGTGCCACCAGTGATCCCCGGACAGGGGGGACCCAGTACTTC
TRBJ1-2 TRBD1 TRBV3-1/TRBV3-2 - CASSQVSGTGEGGYTF TGTGCCAGCAGCCAAGTGTCCGGGACAGGGGAAGGCGGCTACACCTTC
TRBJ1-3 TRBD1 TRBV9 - CASSPISATGLSTIYF TGTGCCAGCAGCCCTATATCAGCGACAGGGTTGAGCACCATATATTTT
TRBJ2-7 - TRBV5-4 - CASSLEGQLSYEQYF TGTGCCAGCAGCTTGGAGGGGCAGCTGTCCTACGAGCAGTACTTC
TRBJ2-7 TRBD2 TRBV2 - CASKRETGYEQYF TGTGCCAGCAAGCGGGAGACGGGATACGAGCAGTACTTC
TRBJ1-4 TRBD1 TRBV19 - CASTPTGAEKLFF TGTGCCAGTACCCCGACAGGGGCTGAAAAACTGTTTTTT
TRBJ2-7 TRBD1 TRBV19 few CASSSGTGGAKRYF TGTGCCAGTAGTAGCGGGACAGGGGGCGCGAAGAGGTACTTC
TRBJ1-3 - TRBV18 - CASSPEEGLGNTIYF TGTGCCAGCTCACCAGAGGAGGGGCTCGGAAACACCATATATTTT
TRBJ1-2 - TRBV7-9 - CASSSQQLPYGYTF TGTGCCAGCAGCTCCCAACAGCTACCTTATGGCTACACCTTC
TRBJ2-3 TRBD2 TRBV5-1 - CASSLAFSTSGGRDTQYF TGCGCCAGCAGCTTGGCCTTTTCCACTAGCGGTGGCAGAGATACGCAGTATTTT
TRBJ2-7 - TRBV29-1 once CSAGQGTEQYF TGCAGCGCCGGGCAGGGGACCGAGCAGTACTTC
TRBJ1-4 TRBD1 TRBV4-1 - CASSLDRGENEKLFF TGCGCCAGCAGCCTAGACAGGGGAGAGAATGAAAAACTGTTTTTT